This T cell receptor beta chain was sequenced for a study of identical twins. Using its own MiXCR run on the 5' RACE reads, TCRdb lists one record per CDR3 protein. The sample shows fewer than 350,000 distinct CDR3 sequences, about 8% of them seen only once. The table lists this clonotype with a few counts. This CDR3 spans 13 amino acids. V lost 2 bases and J 7 bases, leaving 9 bases between the germline ends. Per germline, CDR1 WSHSY and CDR2 SAAADI. These same records also appear under a second study, on yellow fever vaccine responses in identical twins.

Sequenced material: memory (CD45RO+) T cells sorted from blood. The TCR comes from a woman between 18 and 29 years old in good health. This sequence joins TRBV10-2 and TRBJ2-1; D is undetermined. The CDR3 region has the DNA TGCGCCAGCAGTGAGCCACCGGTGAATGAGCAGTTCTTC. This translates into CASSEPPVNEQFF.